Listed below are T cell receptor beta chains from one sample, sequenced in a study of cytomegalovirus exposure and HLA in healthy donors. Sequenced by immunoSEQ multiplex PCR; TCRdb stores in-frame clones only, minus some. The sample lists 150,000 to 200,000 clones, approximately 84% occurring once. The sample consisted of PBMCs. These receptors originate from a man aged 25 to 40 in good health and CMV-seropositive. CDR3s include the opening cysteine and the closing phenylalanine or tryptophan. D genes are given only for firm matches. The size of a clone is reported for some rows only, either as once, few or many, or as a class for expanded clones.

j_call,clone_size,d_call,v_call,cdr3_aa,cdr3_nt
TRBJ2-3,-,-,TRBV19,CASRRYAYIADTQYF,TGTGCCAGTAGGAGGTACGCGTATATCGCAGATACGCAGTATTTT
TRBJ2-2,-,-,TRBV6-5,CASSYLSTGELFF,TGTGCCAGCAGTTACCTCAGTACCGGGGAGCTGTTTTTT
TRBJ1-1,-,TRBD1,TRBV19,CASRSNRDRRSEAFF,TGTGCCAGTAGAAGCAACCGGGACAGGAGATCTGAAGCTTTCTTT
TRBJ1-1,few,-,TRBV10-3,CAISPGDSEAFF,TGTGCCATCAGTCCCGGGGACTCTGAAGCTTTCTTT
TRBJ2-5,-,TRBD1,TRBV11-1,CASSLDDRVDETQYF,TGTGCCAGCAGCTTAGACGACAGGGTTGACGAGACCCAGTACTTC
TRBJ2-7,-,TRBD2,TRBV28,CASSPGLASRNGEQYF,TGTGCCAGCAGCCCGGGACTAGCGTCACGTAATGGCGAGCAGTACTTC
TRBJ2-7,-,TRBD2,TRBV7-9,CASSRGSGRALEQYF,TGTGCCAGCAGCAGAGGTAGCGGGAGGGCCCTCGAGCAGTACTTC
TRBJ1-2,-,-,TRBV2,CASSDGLTWGYTF,TGTGCCAGCAGTGATGGACTGACCTGGGGCTACACCTTC
TRBJ2-7,-,-,TRBV19,CASRNQGTYEQYF,TGTGCCAGTAGGAATCAGGGGACCTACGAGCAGTACTTC
TRBJ2-3,-,TRBD2,TRBV25-1,CASSESSGGGTDTQYF,TGTGCCAGCAGTGAATCTAGCGGGGGGGGCACAGATACGCAGTATTTT
TRBJ1-5,-,-,TRBV7-8,CASSAARGDQPQHF,TGTGCCAGCAGCGCTGCCAGGGGAGATCAGCCCCAGCATTTT
TRBJ2-3,few,TRBD1,TRBV30,CAWGQGATQYF,TGTGCCTGGGGACAGGGGGCAACGCAGTATTTT
TRBJ2-5,-,TRBD1,TRBV2,CASSRIGGSGETQYF,TGTGCCAGCAGTCGAATAGGGGGCTCGGGGGAGACCCAGTACTTC
TRBJ1-6,-,-,TRBV21-1,CASGRQDNSPLHF,TGTGCCAGCGGGAGACAGGATAATTCACCCCTCCACTTT
TRBJ2-3,-,TRBD1,TRBV5-6,CASSLLFRTGPTDTQYF,TGTGCCAGCAGCTTGTTATTTAGGACAGGACCCACAGATACGCAGTATTTT
TRBJ1-5,-,-,TRBV19,CASSAYSVSNQPQHF,TGTGCCAGTAGTGCCTACAGTGTTAGCAATCAGCCCCAGCATTTT
TRBJ2-6,-,TRBD2,TRBV28,CASHGAGDSSGANVLTF,TGTGCCAGTCACGGGGCGGGGGACTCCTCTGGGGCCAACGTCCTGACTTTC
TRBJ2-5,-,TRBD1,TRBV2,CASSSQGAETQYF,TGTGCCAGCAGTTCACAGGGGGCCGAGACCCAGTACTTC
TRBJ1-1,-,-,TRBV11-2,CASSFLTLNTEAFF,TGTGCCAGCAGCTTTCTTACATTGAACACTGAAGCTTTCTTT
TRBJ2-1,-,-,TRBV10-3,CAIAAPLSGEQFF,TGTGCCATCGCGGCCCCCCTGAGTGGTGAGCAGTTCTTC
TRBJ2-1,-,TRBD2,TRBV19,CASGGLGSYNEQFF,TGTGCCAGTGGGGGACTAGGATCCTACAATGAGCAGTTCTTC
TRBJ2-7,-,TRBD1,TRBV30,CAWSGTGFLEQYF,TGTGCCTGGAGCGGGACAGGGTTTCTCGAGCAGTACTTC
TRBJ2-1,-,-,TRBV5-4,CASSSDQTGYNEQFF,TGTGCCAGCAGCTCGGATCAGACAGGCTACAATGAGCAGTTCTTC
TRBJ1-3,-,-,TRBV6-6,CASSYRTVLSGNTIYF,TGTGCCAGCAGTTACCGGACAGTACTCTCTGGAAACACCATATATTTT
TRBJ2-1,-,-,TRBV4-1,CASSQGGHEQFF,TGCGCCAGCAGCCAAGGGGGCCATGAGCAGTTCTTC
TRBJ1-2,few,TRBD1,TRBV28,CASSSSGQGLGGYTF,TGTGCCAGCAGTTCGTCGGGACAGGGGCTAGGTGGCTACACCTTC
TRBJ2-6,-,-,TRBV29-1,CSVEDRNVLTF,TGCAGCGTTGAAGACCGCAACGTCCTGACTTTC
TRBJ2-5,-,-,TRBV29-1,CSVQNTGQETQYF,TGCAGCGTCCAAAATACAGGGCAAGAGACCCAGTACTTC
TRBJ2-3,-,-,TRBV30,CAWSQGRTDTQYF,TGTGCCTGGAGCCAGGGCCGCACAGATACGCAGTATTTT
TRBJ2-2,-,-,TRBV27,CASSLSWGGQNTGELFF,TGTGCCAGCAGTTTATCGTGGGGGGGACAGAACACCGGGGAGCTGTTTTTT
TRBJ2-2,-,-,TRBV5-8,CASSLANYPRTGELFF,TGTGCCAGCAGCTTGGCCAACTACCCACGGACCGGGGAGCTGTTTTTT
TRBJ1-5,-,TRBD1,TRBV30,CAWSVRGQGGNQPQHF,TGTGCCTGGAGTGTGAGGGGACAGGGCGGCAATCAGCCCCAGCATTTT
TRBJ1-5,-,-,TRBV5-3,CARNEWRGFNKQPQHF,TGTGCCAGAAACGAATGGAGAGGCTTTAACAAGCAGCCCCAGCATTTT
TRBJ2-7,many,-,TRBV7-8,CASSLGGQPPRVYEQYF,TGTGCCAGCAGCTTAGGAGGACAGCCCCCAAGGGTCTACGAGCAGTACTTC
TRBJ1-1,-,-,TRBV5-1,CASSLGVEVMNTEAFF,TGCGCCAGCAGCTTGGGAGTCGAGGTCATGAACACTGAAGCTTTCTTT
TRBJ2-2,-,TRBD1,TRBV10-3,CAISETVGQGTGELFF,TGTGCCATCAGTGAGACTGTGGGACAGGGGACCGGGGAGCTGTTTTTT
TRBJ2-5,-,TRBD2,TRBV29-1,CSVVQTSGGWETQYF,TGCAGCGTTGTCCAAACCAGCGGGGGGTGGGAGACCCAGTACTTC
TRBJ1-2,-,-,TRBV28,CASSFYMDYGYTF,TGTGCCAGCAGTTTCTATATGGACTATGGCTACACCTTC
TRBJ1-2,-,-,TRBV5-1,CASSLVSEDYGYTF,TGCGCCAGCAGCTTGGTTAGTGAGGACTATGGCTACACCTTC
TRBJ2-7,-,TRBD2,TRBV2,CASRGLAGGYEQYF,TGTGCCAGCAGGGGACTAGCGGGAGGGTACGAGCAGTACTTC
TRBJ2-7,-,TRBD1,TRBV5-1,CASSLQGNEQYF,TGCGCCAGCAGCCTACAGGGGAATGAGCAGTACTTC
TRBJ2-5,-,TRBD2,TRBV10-3,CAISGQGIAGGQETQYF,TGTGCCATCAGTGGACAGGGCATAGCGGGAGGGCAAGAGACCCAGTACTTC
TRBJ1-2,-,-,TRBV19,CASTQTISNYGYTF,TGTGCCAGTACCCAGACTATTTCTAACTATGGCTACACCTTC
TRBJ2-7,-,TRBD1,TRBV29-1,CSDTRTGKCEQYF,TGCAGCGACACTCGGACAGGGAAGTGCGAGCAGTACTTC
TRBJ2-7,-,TRBD2,TRBV5-6,CASSLASGGEQYF,TGTGCCAGCAGCTTGGCTAGCGGGGGCGAGCAGTACTTC
TRBJ1-2,-,TRBD1,TRBV11-2,CASSLGTGYGYTF,TGTGCCAGCAGCTTAGGGACAGGCTATGGCTACACCTTC
TRBJ1-3,-,TRBD1,TRBV6-5,CASGRGQGAGNTIYF,TGTGCCAGCGGGCGCGGACAGGGGGCTGGAAACACCATATATTTT
TRBJ2-1,-,TRBD2,TRBV5-6,CASSLRGVGQDGQFF,TGTGCCAGCAGCTTGCGGGGGGTTGGGCAGGATGGGCAGTTCTTC
TRBJ2-7,few,-,TRBV28,CASSLIAGKGSYEQYF,TGTGCCAGCAGTTTAATCGCAGGGAAGGGGTCCTACGAGCAGTACTTC